This T cell receptor (beta chain) was observed in a study of identical twins. This clonotype has a handful of counts. TCRdb reprocessed the 5' RACE reads via MiXCR and lists one record per CDR3 protein. The sample includes 500,000 or so distinct CDR3 sequences, around 20% of them seen just once. These data also formed part of another study, on T cells expressing NK-cell markers.

The specimen sequenced was CD4+ T cells sorted from blood. This clonotype was sampled from a woman aged 18-29 years in good health.

The CDR3 sequence: CASRRSGGADYGYTF. CDR3 DNA sequence: TGTGCCAGCAGACGTTCAGGGGGCGCGGACTATGGCTACACCTTC. V usage is TRBV6-1 and J usage is TRBJ1-2; 8 bases are shared with TRBD1. The CDR3 is 15 residues long. Germline assignment: CDR1 MNHNS and CDR2 SASEGT. Unmatched junction bases numbered 9, after V lost 6 bases and J lost 3 bases.